The clone carrying this T cell receptor beta chain was observed a handful of times. Its antigen is unidentified. This sample was taken from a study of OX40 agonist ivuxolimab in advanced cancers. Autoimmune disease history or systemic immunosuppression was exclusionary. Cycle 7 day 1, cycle 4 day 1, and baseline were the timepoints at which blood was sampled. Germline values: CDR1 SGHTS, CDR2 YDEGEE. This CDR3 spans 15 amino acids. Trimming left V 3 bases short and J 1 base short, with 11 bases between. Data came from immunoSEQ multiplex PCR; TCRdb stores just in-frame clones and leaves some out. The repertoire holds 85,000 to 100,000 clones, with about 85% as singletons. Study results and limitations: The study observed clonal expansion of CD4+ and CD8+ blood T cells by week 6 at 0.1 to 3.0 mg/kg.

The sequencing here drew on CD4+ or CD8+ T cells sorted from blood, taken in a trial of the OX40 agonist ivuxolimab. J is TRBJ1-5 and V is TRBV5-8; tentatively, D is TRBD1 (6 bases). The source is an adult with an advanced solid tumor such as melanoma, head and neck, liver or kidney cancer. The DNA of the CDR3 is TGTGCCAGCAGCTACGTCGGGACAAGCAATCAGCCCCAGCATTTT. Protein: CASSYVGTSNQPQHF.